The 14 T cell receptor beta chains below all came from one sample that was sequenced in a study of shared clonotypes between healthy human individuals. Here immunoSEQ multiplex PCR was the method, and the copy in TCRdb shows in-frame clones only, minus some. The table lists roughly 300,000 clones, roughly 70% of them singletons. Sequencing was done on a sample of memory CD4+ T cells sorted from blood. This sample's subset: CD45RA-negative fraction. Source of these receptors: a young man in good health.

This clone occurred once. The V and J genes are TRBV27 and TRBJ1-5; D gene uncertain. V shed 6 bases and J shed 2 bases, with 8 bases lying between them. Germline V gene sequence: CDR1 MNHEY, CDR2 SMNVEV (reference sequence). This CDR3 has 13 residues. The CDR3 sequence is CASRGRGNQPQHF. As DNA, the CDR3 is TGTGCCAGCAGAGGACGTGGCAATCAGCCCCAGCATTTT.

The sample holds a few counts of this clone. The gene calls are TRBV11-2 and TRBJ2-5; TRBD1 is a possible D gene (6 bases). V was pared by 4 bases and J by 9 bases, with 15 bases between. The germline V gene encodes CDR1 SGHAT and CDR2 FQNNGV. The CDR3 has 13 residues. The CDR3 here is CASSSGRGTAQYF. DNA for the CDR3: TGTGCCAGCAGCTCGGGAAGGGGGACGGCCCAGTACTTC. Supplemented by reference TRBV11-2 and TRBJ2-5, the full variable domain reads EAGVAQSPRYKIIEKRQSVAFWCNPISGHATLYWYQQILGQGPKLLIQFQNNGVVDDSQLPKDRFSAERLKGVDSTLKIQPAKLEDSAVYLCASSSGRGTAQYFGPGTRLLVL.

This clone was seen once. The V and J genes are TRBV5-6 and TRBJ2-2; D gene uncertain. The CDR3 has 13 residues. V was cut by 2 bases and J by 4 bases, with 6 bases left in between. CDR1 SGHDT and CDR2 YYEEEE come from the germline V gene. In DNA form, the CDR3 reads TGTGCCAGCAGCTTCTTGGGCACCGGGGAGCTGTTTTTT. Translation gives CASSFLGTGELFF. Combining the CDR3 with reference TRBV5-6 and TRBJ2-2 gives the whole variable domain DAGVTQSPTHLIKTRGQQVTLRCSPKSGHDTVSWYQQALGQGPQFIFQYYEEEERQRGNFPDRFSGHQFPNYSSELNVNALLLGDSALYLCASSFLGTGELFFGEGSRLTVL.

CDR3 bases: TGTGCCAGCTCACTCACTGGGGGCTACGAGCAGTACTTC. Protein: CASSLTGGYEQYF. The chain links TRBV18 to TRBJ2-7; tentatively, D is TRBD1 or TRBD2 (5 bases each). This CDR3 contains 13 residues. Per germline, CDR1 KGHSH and CDR2 LQKENI. V gave up 4 bases and J gave up 3 bases, with 10 bases separating them.

CDR3 region: CASSSGPGAQNIQYF. The CDR3 DNA is TGTGCCAGCTCATCGGGACCTGGGGCGCAAAACATTCAGTACTTC. The genes are TRBV18 and TRBJ2-4; either TRBD1 or TRBD2 may fit D (5 bases each). The CDR3 extends over 15 amino acids. Germline V CDR1 and CDR2: KGHSH, LQKENI. Trimming removed 5 bases at V and 5 bases at J, with 16 bases between.

The genes are TRBV2 and TRBJ2-3; 9 bases match TRBD2. The length of the CDR3 is 13 residues. V was clipped by 8 bases and J by 1 base; unmatched bases: 1. Germline V gives CDR1 SNHLY, CDR2 FYNNEI. In DNA, the CDR3 is TGTGCCAGCCGGACTAGCGGCACAGATACGCAGTATTTT. This encodes CASRTSGTDTQYF.

The chain couples TRBV5-6 to TRBJ2-7; D gene uncertain. Per the germline V gene, CDR1 is SGHDT and CDR2 is YYEEEE. The ends were cut back, 6 bases at V and 3 bases at J, with 13 bases in the middle. The length of the CDR3 is 13 residues. Here the CDR3 DNA reads TGTGCCAGCACCCGCCCCCCGAACTACGAGCAGTACTTC. This encodes CASTRPPNYEQYF. The complete variable domain, with remaining parts taken from reference TRBV5-6 and TRBJ2-7, reads DAGVTQSPTHLIKTRGQQVTLRCSPKSGHDTVSWYQQALGQGPQFIFQYYEEEERQRGNFPDRFSGHQFPNYSSELNVNALLLGDSALYLCASTRPPNYEQYFGPGTRLTVT.

The chain carries TRBV5-4 and TRBJ1-2; D not resolved. Germline loops: CDR1 SGHNT, CDR2 YYREEE (reference sequence). Trimming left V 7 bases short and J 5 bases short, with 12 bases between. The CDR3 covers 12 residues. The CDR3 region is CASSPGDYGYTF. CDR3 in DNA: TGTGCCAGCTCCCCGGGTGATTATGGCTACACCTTC.

The genes are TRBV30 and TRBJ1-5; D remains ambiguous. The CDR3 is 16 residues long. Germline V lookup: CDR1 GTSNPN, CDR2 SVGIG (reference sequence). V shed 2 bases and J shed 0 bases, with 14 bases lying between them. For the CDR3, the DNA is TGTGCCTGGAGTCCCGGACCCTCGTATAGCAATCAGCCCCAGCATTTT. Protein: CAWSPGPSYSNQPQHF. Complete variable domain (other parts from reference TRBV30 and TRBJ1-5): SQTIHQWPATLVQPVGSPLSLECTVEGTSNPNLYWYRQAAGRGLQLLFYSVGIGQISSEVPQNLSASRPQDRQFILSSKKLLLSDSGFYLCAWSPGPSYSNQPQHFGDGTRLSIL.

V gene TRBV5-1 combines with J gene TRBJ2-7; 10 bases map to TRBD1. CDR3 length: 14 residues. CDR1 is SGHRS, CDR2 YFSETQ, per germline. V gave up 3 bases and J gave up 0 bases; unmatched junction bases: 0. In DNA, the CDR3 is TGCGCCAGCAGCTGGACAGGGGGCTCCTACGAGCAGTACTTC. Amino acid sequence: CASSWTGGSYEQYF. The full variable domain, its missing parts supplied by reference TRBV5-1 and TRBJ2-7, is KAGVTQTPRYLIKTRGQQVTLSCSPISGHRSVSWYQQTPGQGLQFLFEYFSETQRNKGNFPGRFSGRQFSNSRSEMNVSTLELGDSALYLCASSWTGGSYEQYFGPGTRLTVT.

The chain uses TRBV6-5 and TRBJ2-7; TRBD1 matches 9 bases. This CDR3 region has 14 residues. The junction had 5 bases not matched to a gene; V was cut back by 7 bases and J by 1 base. Germline assignment: CDR1 MNHEY and CDR2 SVGAGI. The CDR3 DNA follows: TGTGCCAGCACTGGGACAGGGTCTTCCTACGAGCAGTACTTC. Translating gives CASTGTGSSYEQYF.

V gene TRBV25-1 combines with J gene TRBJ1-4, with D hard to call. The V end was cut by 6 bases, the J end by 8 bases, with 10 bases between. Germline CDR1 and CDR2: MGHDK and SYGVNS. The CDR3 runs to 12 residues. DNA for the CDR3: TGTGCCAGCAGGGGGAATGGGGAAAAACTGTTTTTT. Translated, it gives CASRGNGEKLFF.

This chain connects TRBV7-2 to TRBJ2-7; weak D call: TRBD1 (7 bases). Germline V gene data show CDR1 as SGHTA and CDR2 as FQGNSA. CDR3 size: 17 residues. V shed 5 bases and J shed 5 bases, with 25 bases lying between them. The chain's CDR3 is CASSAWAPWGRGDEQYF. CDR3 bases: TGTGCCAGCAGCGCCTGGGCCCCCTGGGGCAGGGGGGACGAGCAGTACTTC.

The chain couples TRBV7-8 to TRBJ2-1; D is possibly TRBD2 (5 bases). Trimming removed 5 bases at V and 8 bases at J, with 19 bases between. Germline CDR1 reads SGHVS; CDR2 reads FQNEAQ. This CDR3 has 15 amino acids. CDR3 bases: TGTGCCAGCAGCCAAGAGTCGGGAAAGAGGGATGAGCAGTTCTTC. Protein sequence: CASSQESGKRDEQFF. Filled out from reference TRBV7-8 and TRBJ2-1, the complete variable domain reads GAGVSQSPRYKVAKRGQDVALRCDPISGHVSLFWYQQALGQGPEFLTYFQNEAQLDKSGLPSDRFFAERPEGSVSTLKIQRTQQEDSAVYLCASSQESGKRDEQFFGPGTRLTVL.